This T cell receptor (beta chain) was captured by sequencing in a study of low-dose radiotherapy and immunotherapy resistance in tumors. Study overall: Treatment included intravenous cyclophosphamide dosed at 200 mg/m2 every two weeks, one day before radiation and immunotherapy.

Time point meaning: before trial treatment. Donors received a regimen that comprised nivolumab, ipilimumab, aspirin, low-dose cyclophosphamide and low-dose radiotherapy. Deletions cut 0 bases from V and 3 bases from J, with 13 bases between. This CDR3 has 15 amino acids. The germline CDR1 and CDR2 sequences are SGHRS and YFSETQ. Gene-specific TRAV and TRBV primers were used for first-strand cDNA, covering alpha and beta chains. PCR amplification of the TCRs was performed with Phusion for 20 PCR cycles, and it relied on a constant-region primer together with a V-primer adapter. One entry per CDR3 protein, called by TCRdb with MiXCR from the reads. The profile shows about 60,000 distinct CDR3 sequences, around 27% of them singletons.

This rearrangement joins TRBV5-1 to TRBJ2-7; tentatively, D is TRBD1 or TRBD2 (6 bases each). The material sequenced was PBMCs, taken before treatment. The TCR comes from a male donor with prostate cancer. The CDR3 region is CASSLASGANYEQYF. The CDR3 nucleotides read TGCGCCAGCAGCTTGGCCTCGGGGGCAAACTACGAGCAGTACTTC.